The present entry profiles one T cell receptor (beta chain) with its context. The data stem from a study of T-cell memory formation after mild COVID-19. The CDR3 is 15 residues long. Germline lookup yields CDR1 GTSNPN and CDR2 SVGIG (reference sequence). V lost 0 bases to trimming and J lost 8 bases, with 19 bases between them. TCRdb re-called the 5' RACE reads with MiXCR, one entry per CDR3 protein. The sample yields 170,000 or so distinct CDR3 sequences, 30% to 35% seen once. The receptor's source is an adult woman who had mild COVID-19 (a few samples of this study predate the infection). Cell type and time point are not known. V gene TRBV30 combines with J gene TRBJ1-2; no clear D gene. Sequencing used PBMCs or a T cell subset sorted from them (not recorded which). CDR3 sequence: CAWSVFGEGRQGYTF. CDR3 DNA sequence: TGTGCCTGGAGTGTATTTGGCGAAGGACGTCAGGGCTACACCTTC.